This is a list of T cell receptor beta chains from one sample in a study of blood T cell repertoires in COVID-19. TCRdb's copy holds only in-frame clones and misses some; the assay was immunoSEQ multiplex PCR. The repertoire includes about 140,000 clones, approximately 79% of them detected once, and 3% to 4.5% sits in the top ten. The sequenced sample was peripheral blood. These receptor sequences come from a man aged 55 to 69 with acute or convalescent COVID-19. Each CDR3 is given with its conserved first and last residue. D genes are given only for firm matches.

CDR3aa: CASSQGGRAQLLSEKLFF
CDR3nt: TGTGCCAGCAGCCAAGGGGGCAGGGCCCAGCTACTTTCAGAAAAACTGTTTTTT
v_gene: TRBV4-2
d_gene: -
j_gene: TRBJ1-4

CDR3aa: CASSPPHRGGDTQYF
CDR3nt: TGTGCCAGCAGCCCACCCCACAGGGGGGGAGATACGCAGTATTTT
v_gene: TRBV5-4
d_gene: -
j_gene: TRBJ2-3

CDR3aa: CASSTGTGVNQPQHF
CDR3nt: TGTGCCAGCAGTACCGGGACAGGGGTGAATCAGCCCCAGCATTTT
v_gene: TRBV6-2/TRBV6-3
d_gene: TRBD1
j_gene: TRBJ1-5

CDR3aa: CAWTAGSHQPQHF
CDR3nt: TGTGCCTGGACGGCAGGGTCTCATCAGCCCCAGCATTTT
v_gene: TRBV30
d_gene: -
j_gene: TRBJ1-5

CDR3aa: CASSVRLASNHEQFF
CDR3nt: TGTGCCAGCAGCGTAAGACTAGCGAGTAACCATGAGCAGTTCTTC
v_gene: TRBV9
d_gene: TRBD2
j_gene: TRBJ2-1

CDR3aa: CASRPYTLTGNQPQHF
CDR3nt: TGTGCCAGCAGACCATACACCTTGACAGGGAATCAGCCCCAGCATTTT
v_gene: TRBV3-1/TRBV3-2
d_gene: TRBD1
j_gene: TRBJ1-5

CDR3aa: CATSDLTGTSGFSTDTQYF
CDR3nt: TGTGCCACCAGTGATCTGACCGGGACTAGCGGGTTTAGCACAGATACGCAGTATTTT
v_gene: TRBV24-1
d_gene: TRBD2
j_gene: TRBJ2-3

CDR3aa: CASSQPEGRPNTEAFF
CDR3nt: TGTGCCAGCAGCCAGCCCGAGGGCCGACCGAACACTGAAGCTTTCTTT
v_gene: TRBV3-1/TRBV3-2
d_gene: -
j_gene: TRBJ1-1

CDR3aa: CSARDRGSYNEQFF
CDR3nt: TGCAGCGCCCGTGACAGGGGCTCCTACAATGAGCAGTTCTTC
v_gene: TRBV29-1
d_gene: TRBD1
j_gene: TRBJ2-1

CDR3aa: CASSSGRGNQPQHF
CDR3nt: TGTGCCAGCAGTTCCGGACGGGGTAATCAGCCCCAGCATTTT
v_gene: TRBV6-5
d_gene: -
j_gene: TRBJ1-5

CDR3aa: CASSLDWDRGETQYF
CDR3nt: TGTGCCAGCAGTCTCGATTGGGACAGGGGTGAGACCCAGTACTTC
v_gene: TRBV6-5
d_gene: TRBD1
j_gene: TRBJ2-5

CDR3aa: CASRDSSGANVLTF
CDR3nt: TGTGCCAGCAGAGACAGCTCTGGGGCCAACGTCCTGACTTTC
v_gene: TRBV7-9
d_gene: -
j_gene: TRBJ2-6

CDR3aa: CATSRDPGQNQPQHF
CDR3nt: TGTGCCACCAGCAGAGATCCGGGACAGAATCAGCCCCAGCATTTT
v_gene: TRBV15
d_gene: TRBD1
j_gene: TRBJ1-5

CDR3aa: CASSRHYRDREESGYTF
CDR3nt: TGTGCCAGCAGCCGCCATTACCGGGACAGGGAGGAGAGCGGCTACACCTTC
v_gene: TRBV5-6
d_gene: TRBD1
j_gene: TRBJ1-2

CDR3aa: CASSSYRGGTEAFF
CDR3nt: TGTGCCAGCAGCTCGTACAGGGGCGGCACTGAAGCTTTCTTT
v_gene: TRBV7-2
d_gene: TRBD1
j_gene: TRBJ1-1

CDR3aa: CASTLCVEGGEPLDMNTEAFF
CDR3nt: TGTGCCAGCACGCTCTGCGTCGAAGGGGGTGAACCGCTAGACATGAACACTGAAGCTTTCTTT
v_gene: TRBV3-1/TRBV3-2
d_gene: -
j_gene: TRBJ1-1

CDR3aa: CASSHDPTGLIGELFF
CDR3nt: TGCGCCAGCAGCCATGACCCGACAGGCTTAATCGGGGAGCTGTTTTTT
v_gene: TRBV4-1
d_gene: -
j_gene: TRBJ2-2

CDR3aa: CASSFRGQFNQPQHF
CDR3nt: TGTGCCAGCAGCTTTAGGGGACAGTTTAATCAGCCCCAGCATTTT
v_gene: TRBV7-8
d_gene: TRBD1
j_gene: TRBJ1-5

CDR3aa: CASSSPTGLGKTEAFF
CDR3nt: TGTGCCAGCAGTTCCCCAACGGGGTTGGGGAAAACTGAAGCTTTCTTT
v_gene: TRBV28
d_gene: -
j_gene: TRBJ1-1

CDR3aa: CASSWGDEQFF
CDR3nt: TGTGCCAGCAGCTGGGGGGATGAGCAGTTCTTC
v_gene: TRBV11-2
d_gene: -
j_gene: TRBJ2-1

CDR3aa: CASSRNGAYEQYF
CDR3nt: TGTGCCAGCAGTCGTAACGGAGCCTACGAGCAGTACTTC
v_gene: TRBV3-1/TRBV3-2
d_gene: -
j_gene: TRBJ2-7

CDR3aa: CASSLQGAPDNEQFF
CDR3nt: TGTGCCAGCAGCTTACAGGGGGCGCCGGACAATGAGCAGTTCTTC
v_gene: TRBV7-9
d_gene: TRBD1
j_gene: TRBJ2-1

CDR3aa: CASSLGASGNYEQYF
CDR3nt: TGTGCCAGCAGCTTAGGGGCTAGCGGAAACTACGAGCAGTACTTC
v_gene: TRBV7-2
d_gene: TRBD2
j_gene: TRBJ2-7

CDR3aa: CASSILAGGYNEQFF
CDR3nt: TGTGCCAGCAGTATTCTAGCGGGGGGATACAATGAGCAGTTCTTC
v_gene: TRBV27
d_gene: TRBD2
j_gene: TRBJ2-1

CDR3aa: CASSFRKGLGNIQYF
CDR3nt: TGTGCCAGCAGCTTTCGTAAGGGGCTGGGAAACATTCAGTACTTC
v_gene: TRBV7-2
d_gene: -
j_gene: TRBJ2-4

CDR3aa: CASSPQIAGSTDTQYF
CDR3nt: TGTGCCAGCTCACCACAAATAGCGGGATCCACAGATACGCAGTATTTT
v_gene: TRBV18
d_gene: TRBD2
j_gene: TRBJ2-3

CDR3aa: CSAVFQETQYF
CDR3nt: TGCAGTGCTGTATTTCAAGAGACCCAGTACTTC
v_gene: TRBV20-1
d_gene: -
j_gene: TRBJ2-5

CDR3aa: CASSQDQDRGAVF
CDR3nt: TGTGCCAGCAGTCAAGACCAAGACCGGGGAGCTGTTTTT
v_gene: TRBV3-1/TRBV3-2
d_gene: -
j_gene: TRBJ2-2